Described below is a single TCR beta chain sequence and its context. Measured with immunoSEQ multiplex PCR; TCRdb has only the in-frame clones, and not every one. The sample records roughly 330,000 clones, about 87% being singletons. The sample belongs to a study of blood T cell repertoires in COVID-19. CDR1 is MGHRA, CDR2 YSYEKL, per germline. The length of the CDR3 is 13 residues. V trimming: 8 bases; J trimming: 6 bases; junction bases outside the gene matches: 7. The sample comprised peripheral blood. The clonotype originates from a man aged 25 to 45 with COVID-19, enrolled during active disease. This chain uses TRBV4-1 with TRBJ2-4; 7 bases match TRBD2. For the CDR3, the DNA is TGCGCCAGCTCTCGGGGGGAAGTAAACATTCAGTACTTC. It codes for CASSRGEVNIQYF.